Listed below are T cell receptor beta chains from one sample, sequenced in a study of shared clonotypes between healthy human individuals. The method was immunoSEQ multiplex PCR; TCRdb's version includes in-frame clones alone and lacks a portion of them. This sample has 1 million to 1.2 million clones, with roughly 80% found just once. The sequencing input was memory CD4+ T cells from PBMCs. These receptor sequences come from a young man in good health. Some clones in this sample may be carry-over from other donors' samples. CDR3s include the opening cysteine and the closing phenylalanine or tryptophan. D genes are given only for firm matches. Clone size is given for some rows only: seen once, a few or many times, or a class if the clone is expanded.

TRBJ1-1 few TRBV4-1 . CASSQWLVGTEAFF TGCGCCAGCAGCCAATGGTTGGTAGGCACTGAAGCTTTCTTT
TRBJ2-7 . TRBV29-1 TRBD2 CSVIPGLQSYEQYF TGCAGCGTGATACCGGGACTACAGTCCTACGAGCAGTACTTC
TRBJ2-7 many TRBV4-1 TRBD1 CASSPEGQGGYEQYF TGCGCCAGCAGCCCAGAGGGACAGGGGGGCTACGAGCAGTACTTC
TRBJ1-1 . TRBV7-2 . CASKLTGDTEAFF TGTGCCAGCAAATTAACCGGCGACACTGAAGCTTTCTTT
TRBJ1-2 few TRBV27 . CASSLAPRTSFPYGYTF TGTGCCAGCAGTTTAGCACCCCGGACAAGCTTTCCCTATGGCTACACCTTC
TRBJ1-3 . TRBV18 . CASSPTPGSGNTIYF TGTGCCAGCTCACCAACCCCGGGCTCTGGAAACACCATATATTTT
TRBJ2-4 many TRBV6-5 TRBD1 CASSPGTAGNIQYF TGTGCCAGCAGCCCAGGGACAGCCGGGAACATTCAGTACTTC
TRBJ2-7 . TRBV5-1 . CASSRGTSSYEQYF TGCGCCAGCAGCCGAGGGACCAGCTCCTACGAGCAGTACTTC
TRBJ1-3 . TRBV5-6 TRBD1 CASSPGQSSGNTIYF TGTGCCAGCAGCCCGGGACAGAGCTCTGGAAACACCATATATTTT
TRBJ1-1 . TRBV5-1 . CASSLDGPEAFF TGCGCCAGCAGCTTGGATGGGCCTGAAGCTTTCTTT
TRBJ2-1 . TRBV27 TRBD2 CASGNLKRGAFNEQFF TGTGCCAGCGGAAACTTGAAGCGGGGGGCTTTCAATGAGCAGTTCTTC
TRBJ2-5 . TRBV4-1 . CASSHGRGLQETQYF TGCGCCAGCAGCCACGGGCGGGGACTCCAAGAGACCCAGTACTTC
TRBJ1-1 . TRBV12-2 . CASRYTGANTEAFF TGTGCAAGTCGTTATACAGGGGCGAACACTGAAGCTTTCTTT
TRBJ2-1 . TRBV7-3 TRBD2 CASSPIGGRSYNEQFF TGTGCCAGCAGCCCCATAGGCGGGAGGTCCTACAATGAGCAGTTCTTC
TRBJ2-7 . TRBV19 TRBD1 CASSIQGVAPGEQYF TGTGCCAGTAGTATTCAGGGGGTAGCTCCGGGCGAGCAGTACTTC
TRBJ2-6 . TRBV5-1 TRBD1 CASSRQGSTSSGANVLTF TGCGCCAGCAGCCGACAGGGATCCACTAGCTCTGGGGCCAACGTCCTGACTTTC
TRBJ1-2 few TRBV18 . CASSPSPAGEGYTF TGTGCCAGCTCACCCTCTCCGGCAGGGGAAGGCTACACCTTC
TRBJ1-1 . TRBV15 TRBD1 CATSRDQGVGAFF TGTGCCACCAGCAGAGATCAGGGGGTAGGAGCTTTCTTT
TRBJ2-1 . TRBV19 . CASSIQRPNEQFF TGTGCCAGTAGTATCCAGCGCCCTAATGAGCAGTTCTTC
TRBJ1-1 . TRBV18 TRBD1 CATSTGGLTEAFF TGTGCCACCTCGACAGGGGGCCTGACTGAAGCTTTCTTT
TRBJ2-7 few TRBV7-9 . CASSLASGYYEQYF TGTGCCAGCAGCTTAGCGTCAGGGTACTACGAGCAGTACTTC
TRBJ2-7 . TRBV30 TRBD2 CAWSPRTSRNERYF TGTGCCTGGAGTCCAAGGACTAGCCGAAACGAGCGGTACTTC
TRBJ2-2 . TRBV10-1 TRBD1 CASSRGRGTGELFF TGCGCCAGTTCCAGGGGGCGAGGCACCGGGGAGCTGTTTTTT
TRBJ1-5 . TRBV5-1 . CASSLESGYQPQHF TGCGCCAGCAGCTTGGAATCAGGGTACCAGCCCCAGCATTTT
TRBJ2-5 . TRBV7-7 . CASSLHGSRGQETQYF TGTGCCAGCAGCTTACATGGGAGCAGGGGCCAAGAGACCCAGTACTTC
TRBJ1-5 few TRBV4-1 . CASRGGNQPQHF TGCGCCAGCAGAGGAGGCAATCAGCCCCAGCATTTT
TRBJ1-2 . TRBV28 . CASRNQGYGYTF TGTGCCAGCAGAAACCAGGGCTATGGCTACACCTTC
TRBJ2-2 . TRBV5-4 . CASSLERFGQLTGELFF TGTGCCAGCAGCTTGGAAAGGTTCGGACAGCTGACCGGGGAGCTGTTTTTT
TRBJ1-1 few TRBV9 . CASSQTGGNTEAFF TGTGCCAGCAGCCAGACAGGCGGTAACACTGAAGCTTTCTTT
TRBJ1-6 . TRBV19 . CASSEGNNSPLHF TGTGCCAGTTCCGAAGGGAATAATTCACCCCTCCACTTT
TRBJ2-5 . TRBV9 TRBD2 CASSVSPSGASLTQYF TGTGCCAGCAGCGTTAGTCCTAGCGGGGCGTCACTGACCCAGTACTTC
TRBJ1-2 . TRBV5-1 . CASSPGLHYGYTF TGCGCCAGCAGCCCGGGCCTCCACTATGGCTACACCTTC
TRBJ1-1 few TRBV9 . CASSNPGMNTEAFF TGTGCCAGCAGCAACCCCGGCATGAACACTGAAGCTTTCTTT
TRBJ2-3 . TRBV18 . CASSPISGSTDTQYF TGTGCCAGCTCACCGATAAGTGGTAGCACAGATACGCAGTATTTT
TRBJ2-2 few TRBV7-2 TRBD2 CASSLDSGRRTGELFF TGTGCCAGCAGCTTAGATTCCGGGAGGAGGACCGGGGAGCTGTTTTTT
TRBJ1-1 . TRBV9 . CASSPQTASEAFF TGTGCCAGCAGCCCACAGACAGCTTCTGAAGCTTTCTTT
TRBJ2-7 . TRBV19 TRBD1 CASSTIPGTGGYEQYF TGTGCCAGTAGTACAATCCCCGGGACAGGGGGCTACGAGCAGTACTTC
TRBJ2-5 . TRBV18 . CASSPPARPRGETQYF TGTGCCAGCTCACCACCCGCCAGGCCTCGGGGGGAGACCCAGTACTTC
TRBJ1-1 . TRBV27 . CASRRGVNTEAFF TGTGCCAGCCGCCGGGGGGTGAACACTGAAGCTTTCTTT
TRBJ2-6 . TRBV5-8 TRBD1 CASSLAGTASGANVLTF TGTGCCAGCAGCTTGGCCGGGACAGCCTCTGGGGCCAACGTCCTGACTTTC
TRBJ2-7 . TRBV11-3 . CASSSRRGVSSYEQYF TGTGCCAGCAGCTCGAGGCGGGGTGTCAGCTCCTACGAGCAGTACTTC
TRBJ2-3 . TRBV11-2 . CASSLELGTQYF TGTGCCAGCAGCTTGGAACTAGGTACGCAGTATTTT
TRBJ2-1 . TRBV6-5 . CASSYSRGWNEQFF TGTGCCAGCAGTTACAGCAGGGGTTGGAATGAGCAGTTCTTC
TRBJ2-1 . TRBV13 TRBD2 CASSLLTSGYNEQFF TGTGCCAGCAGCTTACTGACTAGCGGATACAATGAGCAGTTCTTC
TRBJ1-2 . TRBV2 . CASSRVVESLAF TGTGCCAGCAGCCGGGTCGTGGAGTCCCTGGCCTTC
TRBJ2-2 . TRBV11-2 TRBD2 CASSLIPGRANTGELFF TGTGCCAGCAGCTTAATCCCCGGGAGGGCCAACACCGGGGAGCTGTTTTTT
TRBJ1-1 . TRBV27 . CASPYWGFRTEAFF TGTGCCAGCCCTTACTGGGGCTTCCGGACTGAAGCTTTCTTT
TRBJ1-4 . TRBV29-1 . CSAETSPSEKLFF TGCAGCGCTGAGACTAGTCCTTCGGAAAAACTGTTTTTT
TRBJ1-5 . TRBV19 . CASTPGLRLIGVGNQPQHF TGTGCCAGTACCCCGGGGCTCCGCTTAATAGGGGTCGGAAATCAGCCCCAGCATTTT
TRBJ1-2 . TRBV5-4 TRBD1 CASSAGQGNYGYTF TGTGCCAGCAGCGCGGGACAGGGGAACTATGGCTACACCTTC
TRBJ1-2 . TRBV4-1 TRBD1 CASSPSPAGTGVIRMGYYGYTF TGCGCCAGCAGCCCGTCTCCGGCGGGGACAGGGGTAATTAGGATGGGGTACTATGGCTACACCTTC
TRBJ1-1 . TRBV4-1 TRBD1 CASSHRTGKMNTEAFF TGCGCCAGCAGCCACCGGACAGGTAAGATGAACACTGAAGCTTTCTTT
TRBJ2-3 . TRBV28 . CASSSHGDYTDTQYF TGTGCCAGCAGTTCTCACGGGGATTACACAGATACGCAGTATTTT
TRBJ2-1 . TRBV12-5 . CASGSSLGVGSYNEQFF TGTGCTAGTGGTTCCTCTTTGGGGGTAGGGTCCTACAATGAGCAGTTCTTC